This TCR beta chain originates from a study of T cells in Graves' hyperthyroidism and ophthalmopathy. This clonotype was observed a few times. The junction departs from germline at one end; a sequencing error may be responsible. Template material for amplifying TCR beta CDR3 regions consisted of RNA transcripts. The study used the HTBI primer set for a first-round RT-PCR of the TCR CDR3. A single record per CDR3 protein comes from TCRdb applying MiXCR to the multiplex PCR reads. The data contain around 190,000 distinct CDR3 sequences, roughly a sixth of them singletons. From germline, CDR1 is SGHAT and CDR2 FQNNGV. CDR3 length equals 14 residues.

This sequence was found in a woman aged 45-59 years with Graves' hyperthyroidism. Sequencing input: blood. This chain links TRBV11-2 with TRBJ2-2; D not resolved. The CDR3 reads CASSILWNAGELFF. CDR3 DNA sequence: TGTGCCAGCAGCATCTTGTGGAACGCCGGGGAGCTGTTTTTT.